What follows are 29 T cell receptor beta chains derived from one specimen sequenced in a study of cytomegalovirus exposure and HLA in healthy donors. This PCR relied on a set of 60 Vbeta primers and 13 Jbeta primers. The method was immunoSEQ multiplex PCR; TCRdb's version includes in-frame clones alone and lacks a portion of them. The table shows about 200,000 clones, with 82% occurring only once. Specimen: PBMCs. These receptors were taken from a boy younger than 10 in good health and CMV-seronegative.

The chain links TRBV2 to TRBJ2-6, with D hard to call. V was clipped by 7 bases and J by 0 bases, with 4 bases between them. Germline CDR1 SNHLY, CDR2 FYNNEI. This CDR3 has 13 amino acids. In DNA, the CDR3 is TGTGCCAGCACGGTCTCTGGGGCCAACGTCCTGACTTTC. Translated: CASTVSGANVLTF.

The chain employs TRBV11-2 and TRBJ2-3, with D perhaps matching TRBD2 (5 bases). The CDR3 contains 15 residues. V was pared by 5 bases and J by 6 bases, with 18 bases between. The germline CDR1 and CDR2 sequences are SGHAT and FQNNGV. In DNA, the CDR3 is TGTGCCAGCAGCCCTCGGGCCGGAGGTCCGGATACGCAGTATTTT. This gives the protein CASSPRAGGPDTQYF.

This clone turned up a few times. The chain carries TRBV9 and TRBJ1-1; 7 bases are a match to TRBD1. The V gene end was trimmed by 0 bases and the J gene end by 4 bases; junction bases not matched to a gene: 3. The CDR3 sequence is 14 residues long. CDR1 SGDLS and CDR2 YYNGEE come from the germline V gene. The CDR3 reads CASSVEPGGTEAFF. Written as DNA, the CDR3 is TGTGCCAGCAGCGTAGAGCCAGGGGGCACTGAAGCTTTCTTT. Full variable domain (outside the CDR3, taken from reference TRBV9 and TRBJ1-1): DSGVTQTPKHLITATGQRVTLRCSPRSGDLSVYWYQQSLDQGLQFLIQYYNGEERAKGNILERFSAQQFPDLHSELNLSSLELGDSALYFCASSVEPGGTEAFFGQGTRLTVV.

The CDR3, as DNA: TGTGCCAGCGGCCCGAACACTGAAGCTTTCTTT. This codes for CASGPNTEAFF. The chain has TRBV27 and TRBJ1-1; the D is unclear. Trimming removed 8 bases from V and 1 base from J, with 5 bases in between. Germline assignment: CDR1 MNHEY and CDR2 SMNVEV (reference sequence). The CDR3 is 11 residues long.

This chain links TRBV2 with TRBJ2-1; TRBD2 matches at 9 bases. Germline values: CDR1 SNHLY, CDR2 FYNNEI. CDR3 size: 15 residues. V shed 3 bases, J shed 3 bases, and the junction held 3 bases outside the gene matches. In DNA, the CDR3 is TGTGCCAGCAGTGAGGGCGGGGGGGACTACAATGAGCAGTTCTTC. Translating it yields CASSEGGGDYNEQFF.

This clone was counted between two and nine times. This rearrangement joins TRBV10-3 to TRBJ2-6, with a weak D call TRBD1 (6 bases). The CDR3 runs to 15 residues. The ends were cut back, 6 bases at V and 1 base at J, with 10 bases in the middle. In germline, CDR1 is ENHRY, CDR2 SYGVKD. CDR3 coding DNA: TGTGCCATCAGGGAACAGGGTTCTGGGGCCAACGTCCTGACTTTC. The encoded protein is CAIREQGSGANVLTF.

The chain couples TRBV11-1 to TRBJ1-1; 7 nucleotides match TRBD1. The length of the CDR3 is 14 residues. Germline lookup yields CDR1 SGHAT and CDR2 FQDESV (reference sequence). The V and J ends lost 5 bases and 5 bases, in that order; junction bases with no gene match: 8. This chain's CDR3 is CASSRRQGGTEAFF. The CDR3 nucleotides are TGTGCCAGCAGCCGAAGACAGGGCGGGACTGAAGCTTTCTTT.

The chain couples TRBV10-3 to TRBJ1-3; D not certain. Germline V CDR1 and CDR2: ENHRY, SYGVKD. Trimming stripped 6 bases from V and 0 bases from J, with 12 bases between. This CDR3 is 15 amino acids long. CDR3 protein: CAIRGEGYSGNTIYF. CDR3 nucleotide sequence: TGTGCCATCAGGGGAGAGGGCTACTCTGGAAACACCATATATTTT.

The chain links TRBV4-3 to TRBJ2-7; 7 bases agree with TRBD1. V was clipped by 2 bases and J by 6 bases; unmatched bases: 4. Germline loops: CDR1 LGHNA, CDR2 YSLEER. The length of the CDR3 is 13 residues. CDR3 bases: TGCGCCAGCAGCCAACCCGACAGGGCCGAGCAGTACTTC. Translation: CASSQPDRAEQYF.

This sequence joins TRBV2 and TRBJ1-4; D gene ambiguous. Trimming took off 11 bases at V and 5 bases at J, with 18 bases between the two ends. In germline, CDR1 is SNHLY, CDR2 FYNNEI. The CDR3 is 14 residues long. DNA of the CDR3: TGTGCCTCCGAACGAGGCCGCCAAAATGAAAAACTGTTTTTT. Translated: CASERGRQNEKLFF.

The V gene is TRBV5-4, the J gene TRBJ2-7; 9 nucleotides align to TRBD1. This CDR3 has 14 amino acids. The ends lost 6 bases at V and 0 bases at J; junction bases unmatched: 4. CDR1 and CDR2 from the germline V gene are SGHNT and YYREEE (reference sequence). The CDR3 bases are TGTGCCAGCAAGGGGGACAGGGACTCCTACGAGCAGTACTTC. Translated, it gives CASKGDRDSYEQYF. The variable domain in full, completed from reference TRBV5-4 and TRBJ2-7, reads ETGVTQSPTHLIKTRGQQVTLRCSSQSGHNTVSWYQQALGQGPQFIFQYYREEENGRGNFPPRFSGLQFPNYSSELNVNALELDDSALYLCASKGDRDSYEQYFGPGTRLTVT.

The J gene is TRBJ1-2, the V gene TRBV9; TRBD1 matches at 7 bases. Germline CDR1 and CDR2: SGDLS and YYNGEE. Germline trimming cut 6 bases from V and 5 bases from J; bases unmatched to any gene: 13. The CDR3 contains 15 residues. The CDR3 loop is CASTRDSWDIYGYTF. For the CDR3, the DNA is TGTGCCAGCACGAGGGACAGTTGGGACATATATGGCTACACCTTC. Combining the CDR3 with reference TRBV9 and TRBJ1-2 gives the whole variable domain DSGVTQTPKHLITATGQRVTLRCSPRSGDLSVYWYQQSLDQGLQFLIQYYNGEERAKGNILERFSAQQFPDLHSELNLSSLELGDSALYFCASTRDSWDIYGYTFGSGTRLTVV.

This clone was seen a handful of times. The chain links TRBV29-1 to TRBJ1-1, with D maybe TRBD1 (6 bases). With 8 bases removed from V and 6 bases from J, the gap between germline ends came to 19 bases. Germline lookup yields CDR1 SQVTM and CDR2 ANQGSEA. This CDR3 has 13 amino acids. The CDR3 region has the DNA TGCAGCAGCGTTGAAGAGGGGGACGCTGAAGCTTTCTTT. It codes for CSSVEEGDAEAFF.

The chain recombines TRBV7-2 with TRBJ2-7; D might be TRBD1 (5 bases). There are 14 residues in the CDR3. The germline V gene has CDR1 SGHTA and CDR2 FQGNSA. Trimming cost V 1 base and J 4 bases, with 11 bases left between them. CDR3 nucleotide sequence: TGTGCCAGCAGCTTAGGAAGGGGCATTTACGAGCAGTACTTC. This translates into CASSLGRGIYEQYF.

In nucleotides, the CDR3 is TGCGCCAGCAGCCAGGGAAGCGGGGGGGCAAGGAATGAGCAGTTCTTC. Amino acid sequence: CASSQGSGGARNEQFF. The V gene is TRBV4-3, the J gene TRBJ2-7, with 10 bases identical to TRBD2. The J call may be in error: the DNA end matches TRBJ2-1 better. Germline loops: CDR1 LGHNA, CDR2 YSLEER. This CDR3 is built from 16 residues.

The rearrangement joins TRBV11-2 to TRBJ2-7, with 8 bases aligning to TRBD2. Germline CDR1 SGHAT, CDR2 FQNNGV. CDR3 length: 17 amino acids. With V trimmed by 5 bases and J by 3 bases, 15 bases remained unmatched. In DNA, the CDR3 is TGTGCCAGCAGCCCCTTGGGGCAGCGGGGGCCCTACTACGAGCAGTACTTC. Its translation is CASSPLGQRGPYYEQYF.

This clone was observed a handful of times. The J gene is TRBJ2-2, the V gene TRBV18; the D gene is possibly TRBD1 (5 bases). V was pared by 0 bases and J by 0 bases, with 11 bases between. This CDR3 comprises 17 residues. CDR1 KGHSH and CDR2 LQKENI come from the germline V gene. In DNA, the CDR3 is TGTGCCAGCTCACCACCGGGGCAGTCCGCGAACACCGGGGAGCTGTTTTTT. Translating gives CASSPPGQSANTGELFF. Full variable domain (remainder filled in from reference TRBV18 and TRBJ2-2): NAGVMQNPRHLVRRRGQEARLRCSPMKGHSHVYWYRQLPEEGLKFMVYLQKENIIDESGMPKERFSAEFPKEGPSILRIQQVVRGDSAAYFCASSPPGQSANTGELFFGEGSRLTVL.

The chain recombines TRBV5-1 with TRBJ1-1; 7 bases map to TRBD1. The length of the CDR3 is 13 residues. CDR1 and CDR2 (germline): SGHRS, YFSETQ. V lost 2 bases and J lost 4; bases outside the gene matches: 2. CDR3 sequence reads: CASSFRGSTEAFF. The CDR3 nucleotides are TGCGCCAGCAGCTTCAGGGGGAGCACTGAAGCTTTCTTT.

The V gene is TRBV6-5, the J gene TRBJ1-2, with 11 bases lining up with TRBD1. Trimming took 6 bases from V and 7 from J; bases not matched to a gene: 4. Germline assignment: CDR1 MNHEY and CDR2 SVGAGI. This CDR3 contains 13 residues. CDR3 bases: TGTGCCAGCAGGGGGACAGGGGGTTTTGGCTACACCTTC. The encoded protein is CASRGTGGFGYTF.

This chain joins TRBV11-1 and TRBJ1-1; 7 bases line up with TRBD1. Germline CDR1 reads SGHAT; CDR2 reads FQDESV (reference sequence). V was pared by 4 bases and J by 5 bases, with 7 bases of the junction left unmatched. There are 14 residues in the CDR3. The CDR3 DNA is TGTGCCAGCAGCTACGACAGGGTAAAGACTGAAGCTTTCTTT. It yields the protein CASSYDRVKTEAFF.

This clone was observed once. V gene TRBV5-1 combines with J gene TRBJ2-3; D perhaps matches TRBD2 (5 bases). This CDR3 region has 14 residues. Germline values: CDR1 SGHRS, CDR2 YFSETQ. Trimming removed 7 bases from V and 2 bases from J, with 14 bases in between. In DNA, the CDR3 is TGCGCCAGCCAAGGAGGAGGTACCACAGATACGCAGTATTTT. It specifies CASQGGGTTDTQYF. The full variable domain, completed using reference TRBV5-1 and TRBJ2-3, is KAGVTQTPRYLIKTRGQQVTLSCSPISGHRSVSWYQQTPGQGLQFLFEYFSETQRNKGNFPGRFSGRQFSNSRSEMNVSTLELGDSALYLCASQGGGTTDTQYFGPGTRLTVL.

The V and J genes are TRBV11-3 and TRBJ2-2; 10 bases agree with TRBD2. CDR3 length equals 16 residues. V trimming: 4 bases; J trimming: 1 base; junction bases outside the gene matches: 3. The V gene's germline CDR1 is SGHNT and CDR2 YENEEA. The CDR3 DNA sequence: TGTGCCAGCAGCTACCGACTAGCGGGGAACACCGGGGAGCTGTTTTTT. Translation: CASSYRLAGNTGELFF.

V is TRBV9 and J is TRBJ2-1; 8 bases map to TRBD2. This CDR3 has 15 amino acids. J gave up 2 bases and V 2 bases, and 3 bases lay outside the gene matches. The germline V gene encodes CDR1 SGDLS and CDR2 YYNGEE. DNA of the CDR3: TGTGCCAGCAGCGTTAGCGGGGTTCCCTACAATGAGCAGTTCTTC. Translated: CASSVSGVPYNEQFF.

J is TRBJ2-5 and V is TRBV18, with D maybe TRBD2 (5 bases). The CDR3 is made up of 12 amino acids. The germline CDR1 and CDR2 sequences are KGHSH and LQKENI. V was clipped by 4 bases and J by 4 bases, with 7 bases between them. The CDR3 coding sequence is TGTGCCAGCTCACAGAGCGGAGAGACCCAGTACTTC. It translates to CASSQSGETQYF.

This clone was seen a few times. The chain uses TRBV19 and TRBJ2-7; 8 positions match TRBD1. The CDR3 is 15 residues long. Per germline, CDR1 LNHDA and CDR2 SQIVND (reference sequence). Germline trimming cut 2 bases from V and 1 base from J; bases unmatched to any gene: 4. The CDR3: CASSIRGTGSYEQYF. CDR3 nucleotide sequence: TGTGCCAGTAGTATACGAGGGACAGGTTCCTACGAGCAGTACTTC.

V usage is TRBV4-3 and J usage is TRBJ2-1; D is ambiguous. Germline V gene data show CDR1 as LGHNA and CDR2 as YSLEER. V lost 3 bases to trimming and J lost 11 bases, with 17 bases between them. This CDR3 spans 14 amino acids. The CDR3 spells CASSQRDGAQKQFF. CDR3 nucleotides: TGCGCCAGCAGCCAGAGAGACGGAGCCCAGAAGCAGTTCTTC.

This clone was seen a single time. This chain links TRBV5-5 with TRBJ1-2, with D hard to call. Looked up from germline, CDR1 is SGHKS and CDR2 is YYEKEE (reference sequence). With 4 bases removed from V and 6 bases from J, the gap between germline ends came to 10 bases. This CDR3 has 12 amino acids. This CDR3 is CASSPTTDGYTF. CDR3 coding DNA: TGTGCCAGCAGCCCAACCACGGATGGCTACACCTTC. Full variable domain (missing parts from reference TRBV5-5 and TRBJ1-2): DAGVTQSPTHLIKTRGQQVTLRCSPISGHKSVSWYQQVLGQGPQFIFQYYEKEERGRGNFPDRFSARQFPNYSSELNVNALLLGDSALYLCASSPTTDGYTFGSGTRLTVV.

The rearrangement links TRBV2 to TRBJ2-3; TRBD2 agrees at 9 bases. This CDR3 is built from 16 residues. V was clipped by 8 bases and J by 4 bases; unmatched bases: 13. Germline V gene data show CDR1 as SNHLY and CDR2 as FYNNEI. The CDR3 region is CASSRGAGGPSDTQYF. The DNA for the CDR3 is TGTGCCAGCTCCAGGGGGGCGGGGGGGCCCTCAGATACGCAGTATTTT. The variable domain in full, with the rest retrieved from reference TRBV2 and TRBJ2-3, is EPEVTQTPSHQVTQMGQEVILRCVPISNHLYFYWYRQILGQKVEFLVSFYNNEISEKSEIFDDQFSVERPDGSNFTLKIRSTKLEDSAMYFCASSRGAGGPSDTQYFGPGTRLTVL.

The chain recombines TRBV27 with TRBJ2-5; D call uncertain. V was cut by 0 bases and J by 5 bases, with 7 bases left in between. The germline V gene encodes CDR1 MNHEY and CDR2 SMNVEV (reference sequence). The CDR3 sequence is 13 residues long. The CDR3 is CASSLSIEETQYF. The CDR3 coding sequence is TGTGCCAGCAGTTTATCGATAGAGGAGACCCAGTACTTC.